Listed below are T cell receptor beta chains from one sample, sequenced in a study of T cells in Graves' hyperthyroidism and ophthalmopathy. Using its own MiXCR run on the multiplex PCR reads, TCRdb lists one record per CDR3 protein. There are 600,000 or so distinct CDR3 sequences in the sample; 15% to 20% occur only once, and less than 4.5% lies in the top ten. The source material was blood. These receptors all stem from a woman in her twenties or thirties with Graves' hyperthyroidism. Each CDR3 is given with its conserved first and last residue. A D gene is named only where the DNA matches it firmly. A clone size is listed for some rows: how often the clone was seen (once, few, many), or a class if it is expanded.

j_call: TRBJ2-7
d_call: -
v_call: TRBV10-3
clone_size: -
cdr3_nt: TGTGCCATCAGCTTAGGACAAACCTACGAGCAGTACTTC
cdr3_aa: CAISLGQTYEQYF

j_call: TRBJ1-1
d_call: -
v_call: TRBV29-1
clone_size: many
cdr3_nt: TGCAGCGTCGGAACCGGCATGAACACTGAAGCTTTCTTT
cdr3_aa: CSVGTGMNTEAFF

j_call: TRBJ2-1
d_call: TRBD2
v_call: TRBV7-8
clone_size: few
cdr3_nt: TGTGCCAGCAGCGGGGGGGGTAGCGGGATTGAGCAGTTCTTC
cdr3_aa: CASSGGGSGIEQFF

j_call: TRBJ2-1
d_call: TRBD2
v_call: TRBV5-1
clone_size: many
cdr3_nt: TGTGCCAGCAGCTTAGGGACTAGCGGCTACAATGAGCAGTTCTTC
cdr3_aa: CASSLGTSGYNEQFF

j_call: TRBJ2-5
d_call: -
v_call: TRBV10-1
clone_size: few
cdr3_nt: TGCGCCAGCAGTTCTAAGCTGGGTGGGACCCAGTACTTC
cdr3_aa: CASSSKLGGTQYF

j_call: TRBJ2-1
d_call: -
v_call: TRBV3-1
clone_size: -
cdr3_nt: TGTGCCAGCAGCCAAGACCTGGGGAATTCGGAGCAGTTCTTC
cdr3_aa: CASSQDLGNSEQFF

j_call: TRBJ2-2
d_call: TRBD2
v_call: TRBV19
clone_size: few
cdr3_nt: TGTGCCAGTAGTATAATAGGACTAGCGGGCTACGGGGAGCTGTTTTTT
cdr3_aa: CASSIIGLAGYGELFF

j_call: TRBJ1-1
d_call: -
v_call: TRBV7-8
clone_size: many
cdr3_nt: TGTGCCAGCAGCTTAGGGGAAGGGTTTCGCACTGAAGCTTTCTTT
cdr3_aa: CASSLGEGFRTEAFF

j_call: TRBJ2-2
d_call: -
v_call: TRBV6-1
clone_size: few
cdr3_nt: TGTGCCAGCAGTGAAGCGATGAAGGGCGAATTTTTT
cdr3_aa: CASSEAMKGEFF

j_call: TRBJ1-6
d_call: TRBD1
v_call: TRBV27
clone_size: few
cdr3_nt: TGTGCCAGCAGTTCACAGGGGGCACCCCTCCACTTT
cdr3_aa: CASSSQGAPLHF

j_call: TRBJ2-7
d_call: -
v_call: TRBV19
clone_size: -
cdr3_nt: TGTGCCAGTAGTCCGGGGACGGCGGGCTCCTACGAGCAGTACTTC
cdr3_aa: CASSPGTAGSYEQYF

j_call: TRBJ1-1
d_call: -
v_call: TRBV29-1
clone_size: few
cdr3_nt: TGCAGCGCGGAAGCTGGGAACACTGAAGCTTTCTTT
cdr3_aa: CSAEAGNTEAFF

j_call: TRBJ1-1
d_call: TRBD1
v_call: TRBV5-6
clone_size: -
cdr3_nt: TGTGCCAGCAGCTTCGGGACAGGGGCCGGTGAAGCTTTCTTT
cdr3_aa: CASSFGTGAGEAFF

j_call: TRBJ2-2
d_call: -
v_call: TRBV5-5
clone_size: -
cdr3_nt: TGTGCCAGCAGCTTGATGTGGAACACCGGGGAGCTGTTTTTT
cdr3_aa: CASSLMWNTGELFF

j_call: TRBJ2-7
d_call: TRBD2
v_call: TRBV6-6
clone_size: many
cdr3_nt: TGTGCCAGCAGTTACGGGGGACTAGCTCCTCCCTACGAGCAGTACTTC
cdr3_aa: CASSYGGLAPPYEQYF

j_call: TRBJ1-2
d_call: -
v_call: TRBV3-1
clone_size: many
cdr3_nt: TGTGCCAGCAGCCAATCACATTCTCGGTTGGCAGGCTACGGCTACACCTTC
cdr3_aa: CASSQSHSRLAGYGYTF

j_call: TRBJ2-3
d_call: -
v_call: TRBV28
clone_size: few
cdr3_nt: TGTGCCAGCAGTGCCCCCGGGCAGCGGGGCACAGATACGCAGTATTTT
cdr3_aa: CASSAPGQRGTDTQYF

j_call: TRBJ2-3
d_call: -
v_call: TRBV28
clone_size: many
cdr3_nt: TGTGCCAGCAGCTCCCACGCGGAAAGCACAGATACGCAGTATTTT
cdr3_aa: CASSSHAESTDTQYF

j_call: TRBJ2-7
d_call: -
v_call: TRBV27
clone_size: many
cdr3_nt: TGTGCCAGCAGTTTATTCGATCCTTCCTACGAGCAGTACTTC
cdr3_aa: CASSLFDPSYEQYF

j_call: TRBJ2-7
d_call: -
v_call: TRBV3-1
clone_size: few
cdr3_nt: TGTGCCAGCAGCCAAGACGGGGCAGGTTATCGCGAGCAGTACTTC
cdr3_aa: CASSQDGAGYREQYF

j_call: TRBJ1-2
d_call: TRBD1
v_call: TRBV3-1
clone_size: -
cdr3_nt: TGTGCCAGCAGCCTTAGACAGGGTAGCGGGAGGAGTGGCTACACCTTC
cdr3_aa: CASSLRQGSGRSGYTF

j_call: TRBJ1-2
d_call: TRBD1
v_call: TRBV28
clone_size: many
cdr3_nt: TGTGCCAGTAACACAGGGGGTTGGGGCTACACCTTC
cdr3_aa: CASNTGGWGYTF

j_call: TRBJ2-3
d_call: -
v_call: TRBV24-1
clone_size: few
cdr3_nt: TGTGCCACCAGTGTCGCGCCAGGTAGCACAGATACGCAGTATTTT
cdr3_aa: CATSVAPGSTDTQYF

j_call: TRBJ2-5
d_call: -
v_call: TRBV18
clone_size: many
cdr3_nt: TGTGCCAGCTCGACGGGAGCTCAGGAGACCCAGTACTTC
cdr3_aa: CASSTGAQETQYF

j_call: TRBJ2-1
d_call: -
v_call: TRBV12-3/TRBV12-4
clone_size: few
cdr3_nt: TGTGCCAGCAGCTGGGGACTCCCCGGGCAGTTCTTC
cdr3_aa: CASSWGLPGQFF

j_call: TRBJ2-5
d_call: TRBD2
v_call: TRBV7-9
clone_size: medium-sized
cdr3_nt: TGTGCCAGCTCCCTGGGACTAGCGGGGCAAGAGACCCAGTACTTC
cdr3_aa: CASSLGLAGQETQYF

j_call: TRBJ2-3
d_call: TRBD1
v_call: TRBV20-1
clone_size: many
cdr3_nt: TGCAGTGCCCCCACAGGGGGCTACACAGATACGCAGTATTTT
cdr3_aa: CSAPTGGYTDTQYF

j_call: TRBJ2-2
d_call: -
v_call: TRBV20-1
clone_size: -
cdr3_nt: TGCAGTGCTAGACCTGGGACACTTGCAACCGGGGAGCTGTTTTTT
cdr3_aa: CSARPGTLATGELFF

j_call: TRBJ1-3
d_call: -
v_call: TRBV6-1
clone_size: -
cdr3_nt: TGTGCCAGCAGTGAAGCGCTGGGGATTGGAAACACCATATATTTT
cdr3_aa: CASSEALGIGNTIYF

j_call: TRBJ2-2
d_call: TRBD2
v_call: TRBV6-2/TRBV6-3
clone_size: -
cdr3_nt: TGTGCCAGCAGTTTACGGACTAGCGGGGTCATTAACACCGGGGAGCTGTTTTTT
cdr3_aa: CASSLRTSGVINTGELFF

j_call: TRBJ1-4
d_call: TRBD1
v_call: TRBV19
clone_size: few
cdr3_nt: TGTGCCAGTTCCAGGGGGATGTTTGAAAAACTGTTTTTT
cdr3_aa: CASSRGMFEKLFF

j_call: TRBJ1-1
d_call: TRBD1
v_call: TRBV2
clone_size: many
cdr3_nt: TGTGCCAGCCACGGACAGGGGAACACTGAAGCTTTCTTT
cdr3_aa: CASHGQGNTEAFF

j_call: TRBJ1-6
d_call: -
v_call: TRBV19
clone_size: -
cdr3_nt: TGTGCCAGTACCTGGGGGGGCCGGAATTCACCCCTCCACTTT
cdr3_aa: CASTWGGRNSPLHF

j_call: TRBJ1-1
d_call: -
v_call: TRBV6-1
clone_size: few
cdr3_nt: TGTGCCAGCATATGCCGGGCCGGAAATTTGAACACTGAAGCTTTCTTT
cdr3_aa: CASICRAGNLNTEAFF

j_call: TRBJ2-1
d_call: -
v_call: TRBV5-4
clone_size: -
cdr3_nt: TGTGCCAGCAGCACCCGACGTTACAGTGAGCAGTTCTTC
cdr3_aa: CASSTRRYSEQFF

j_call: TRBJ2-5
d_call: TRBD1
v_call: TRBV7-2
clone_size: -
cdr3_nt: TGTGCCAGCAGACCCATCGGGACAGACAAAGAGACCCAGTACTTC
cdr3_aa: CASRPIGTDKETQYF

j_call: TRBJ1-4
d_call: -
v_call: TRBV4-2
clone_size: -
cdr3_nt: TGTGCCAGCAGCCCCAAGATCGCGCAGGTTAATGAAAAACTGTTTTTT
cdr3_aa: CASSPKIAQVNEKLFF